This T cell receptor beta chain was recorded in a study of T cells in Graves' hyperthyroidism and ophthalmopathy. Researchers took RNA transcripts and amplified the TCR beta CDR3 regions from them. The study used the HTBI primer set for a first-round RT-PCR of the TCR CDR3. TCRdb re-analysed the multiplex PCR reads in MiXCR, keeping a single row per CDR3 protein. The sample shows approximately 490,000 distinct CDR3 sequences, approximately 22% of them seen only once. There are a few counts of this clonotype. With 2 bases clipped from V and 5 bases from J, the junction kept 3 bases outside the gene matches. The germline CDR1 and CDR2 sequences are GTSNPN and SVGIG (reference sequence). The CDR3 is 13 amino acids.

This clonotype was obtained from a woman between 70 and 85 years old with Graves' ophthalmopathy. This sequence joins TRBV30 and TRBJ2-7; 10 bases are a match to TRBD1. The sequenced sample consisted of blood. In nucleotides, the CDR3 is TGTGCCTGGAGTCGGGGACAGGGGCACGAGCAGTACTTC. This encodes CAWSRGQGHEQYF.